This T cell receptor beta chain was documented in a study of PD-1 blockade in classical Hodgkin lymphoma. Patients all relapsed after autologous stem cell transplantation, and there was variation in brentuximab vedotin exposure. The repertoire was sequenced with immunoSEQ multiplex PCR; TCRdb's copy has only in-frame clones and lacks some. The data hold about 97,000 clones, with approximately 80% observed a single time. Germline values: CDR1 PRHDT, CDR2 FYEKMQ (reference sequence). The CDR3 loop spans 19 amino acids. The V and J ends lost 5 bases and 4 bases respectively, with 29 bases between them. The chain employs TRBV13 and TRBJ1-1; tentative D call: TRBD1 (6 bases). The source is a human donor with classical Hodgkin lymphoma. This sample comprised peripheral blood mononuclear cells (PBMCs), obtained at baseline. The CDR3 reads CASSLYLIVLTGARTEAFF. CDR3 DNA: TGTGCCAGCAGCCTTTATTTAATTGTTTTGACGGGGGCGCGCACTGAAGCTTTCTTT.